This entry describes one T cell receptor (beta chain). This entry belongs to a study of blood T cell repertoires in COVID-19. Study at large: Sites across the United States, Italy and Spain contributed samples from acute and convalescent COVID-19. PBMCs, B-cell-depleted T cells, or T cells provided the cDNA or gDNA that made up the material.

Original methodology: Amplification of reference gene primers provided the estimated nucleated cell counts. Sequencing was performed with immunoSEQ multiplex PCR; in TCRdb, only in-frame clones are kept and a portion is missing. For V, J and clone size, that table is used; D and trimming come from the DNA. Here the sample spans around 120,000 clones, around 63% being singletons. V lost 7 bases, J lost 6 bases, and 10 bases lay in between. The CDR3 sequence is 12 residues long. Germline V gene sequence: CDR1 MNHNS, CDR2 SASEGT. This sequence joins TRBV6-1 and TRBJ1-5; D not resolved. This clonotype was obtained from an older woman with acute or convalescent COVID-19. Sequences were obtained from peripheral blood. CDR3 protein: CASNHRSQPQHF. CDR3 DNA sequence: TGTGCCAGCAACCACCGGAGTCAGCCCCAGCATTTT.